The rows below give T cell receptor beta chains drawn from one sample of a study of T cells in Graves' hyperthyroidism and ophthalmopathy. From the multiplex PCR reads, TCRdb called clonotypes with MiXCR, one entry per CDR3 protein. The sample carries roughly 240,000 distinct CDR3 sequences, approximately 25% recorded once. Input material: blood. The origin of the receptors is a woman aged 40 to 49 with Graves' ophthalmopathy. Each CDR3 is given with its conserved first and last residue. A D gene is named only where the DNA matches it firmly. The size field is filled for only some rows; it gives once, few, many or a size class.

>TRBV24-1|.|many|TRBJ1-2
CATSDPGVGYTF
TGTGCCACCAGTGATCCAGGGGTCGGCTACACCTTC
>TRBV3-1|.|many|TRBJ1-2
CASGQGTGYTF
TGTGCCAGCGGCCAAGGGACTGGCTACACCTTC
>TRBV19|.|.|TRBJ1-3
CAAQGWSSGNTIYF
TGTGCGGCGCAGGGATGGAGCTCTGGAAACACCATATATTTT
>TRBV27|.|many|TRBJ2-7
CASSWRAPDVDEQYF
TGTGCCAGCAGTTGGAGGGCTCCGGATGTTGACGAGCAGTACTTC
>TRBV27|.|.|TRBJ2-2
CASSPDIAGELFF
TGTGCCAGCAGTCCGGACATTGCCGGGGAGCTGTTTTTT
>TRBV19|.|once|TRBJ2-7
CASSIRFTYEQYF
TGTGCCAGTAGTATAAGGTTCACCTACGAGCAGTACTTC
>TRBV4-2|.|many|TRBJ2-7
CASSQGADLNF
TGTGCCAGCAGCCAAGGCGCAGACTTAAACTTC
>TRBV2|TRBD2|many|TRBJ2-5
CASSPTSGYQETQYF
TGTGCCAGCAGTCCGACTAGCGGGTACCAAGAGACCCAGTACTTC
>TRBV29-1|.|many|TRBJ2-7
CSVENSEAYEQYF
TGCAGCGTTGAAAACAGCGAAGCCTACGAGCAGTACTTC
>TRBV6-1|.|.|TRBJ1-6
CASSDRAGGSYNSPLHF
TGTGCCAGCAGTGACCGGGCTGGTGGTTCCTATAATTCACCCCTCCACTTT
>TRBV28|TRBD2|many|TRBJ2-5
CASSRATSGKETQYF
TGTGCCAGCAGTCGAGCAACTAGCGGGAAAGAGACCCAGTACTTC
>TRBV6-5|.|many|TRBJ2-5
CASSYGTARTQYF
TGTGCCAGCAGTTACGGGACGGCGAGGACCCAGTACTTC
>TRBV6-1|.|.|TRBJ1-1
CASGRGGLAEAFF
TGTGCCAGCGGTCGAGGAGGTCTCGCTGAAGCTTTCTTT
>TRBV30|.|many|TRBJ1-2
CAWRGDASFGGYTF
TGTGCCTGGAGGGGGGACGCTAGTTTTGGAGGCTACACCTTC
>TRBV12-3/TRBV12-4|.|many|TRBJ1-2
CASRPGPMGGYTF
TGTGCCAGCAGACCGGGACCGATGGGTGGCTACACCTTC
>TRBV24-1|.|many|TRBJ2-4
CATSESWEAKNIQYF
TGTGCCACCAGTGAGTCTTGGGAAGCCAAAAACATTCAGTACTTC
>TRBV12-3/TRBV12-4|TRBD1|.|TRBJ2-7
CASRHPDRAFYEQYF
TGTGCCAGCAGACACCCGGACAGGGCGTTCTACGAGCAGTACTTC
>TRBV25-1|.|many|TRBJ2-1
CASSEGLDNEQFF
TGTGCCAGCAGTGAAGGGCTCGACAATGAGCAGTTCTTC
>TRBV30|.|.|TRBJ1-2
CAWSAAPPGRGYGYTF
TGTGCCTGGAGTGCGGCCCCACCGGGGAGAGGCTATGGCTACACCTTC
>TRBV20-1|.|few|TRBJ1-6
CSAKLSGYNSPLHF
TGCAGTGCTAAGCTATCAGGGTACAATTCACCCCTCCACTTT
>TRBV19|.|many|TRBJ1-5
CASSIAQGSNQPQHF
TGTGCCAGTAGTATAGCACAGGGTAGCAATCAGCCCCAGCATTTT
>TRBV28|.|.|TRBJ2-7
CASSSAGLREYF
TGTGCCAGCAGTTCAGCGGGCCTACGGGAGTACTTC
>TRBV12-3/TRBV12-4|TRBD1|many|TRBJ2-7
CASSPQGAKNEQYF
TGTGCCAGCAGTCCACAGGGGGCTAAAAACGAGCAGTACTTC
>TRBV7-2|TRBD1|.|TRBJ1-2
CASSRQGIRGYTF
TGTGCCAGCAGCCGACAGGGAATACGGGGCTACACCTTC
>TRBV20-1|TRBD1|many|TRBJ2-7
CSARDPGQGITYEQYF
TGCAGTGCTAGAGACCCGGGACAGGGCATTACCTACGAGCAGTACTTC
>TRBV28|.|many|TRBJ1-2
CASSSRGPYYGYTF
TGTGCCAGCAGTTCCCGGGGCCCTTACTATGGCTACACCTTC
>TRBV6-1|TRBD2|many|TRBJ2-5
CASVAGREGPETQYF
TGTGCCAGCGTAGCCGGGCGGGAGGGCCCGGAGACCCAGTACTTC
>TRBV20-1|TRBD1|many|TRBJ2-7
CSARTPPTGSEQYF
TGCAGTGCTCGAACCCCCCCGACAGGGAGCGAGCAGTACTTC
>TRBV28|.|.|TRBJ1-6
CASSFRGGSPLHF
TGTGCCAGCAGTTTTAGGGGTGGTTCACCCCTCCACTTT
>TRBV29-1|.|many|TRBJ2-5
CSVTEQETQYF
TGCAGCGTTACTGAACAAGAGACCCAGTACTTC
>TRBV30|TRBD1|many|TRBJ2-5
CAWSYRGLETQYF
TGTGCCTGGAGCTACAGGGGGCTAGAGACCCAGTACTTC
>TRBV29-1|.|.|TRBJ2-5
CSANEGGETQYF
TGCAGCGCGAACGAGGGGGGGGAGACCCAGTACTTC
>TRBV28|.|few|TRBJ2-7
CASSSGEHRAYEQYF
TGTGCCAGCAGTTCAGGCGAACACAGGGCCTACGAGCAGTACTTC
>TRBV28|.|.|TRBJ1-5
CASILDRNNQPQHF
TGTGCCAGCATCCTCGACAGAAACAATCAGCCCCAGCATTTT
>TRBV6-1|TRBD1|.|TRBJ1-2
CASRRAAGTGGNYTF
TGTGCCAGCAGGAGAGCTGCCGGGACAGGGGGCAACTACACCTTC
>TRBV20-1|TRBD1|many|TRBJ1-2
CSAWGQGDGYTF
TGCAGTGCCTGGGGACAGGGGGATGGCTACACCTTC
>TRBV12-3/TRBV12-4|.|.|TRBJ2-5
CASSSWGFMGQETQYF
TGTGCCAGCAGCTCGTGGGGTTTTATGGGCCAAGAGACCCAGTACTTC
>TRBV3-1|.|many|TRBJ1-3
CASSDSSFSGNTIYF
TGTGCCAGCAGCGACAGTTCTTTCTCTGGAAACACCATATATTTT
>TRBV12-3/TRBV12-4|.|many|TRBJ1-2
CASSFVAGSANYGYTF
TGTGCCAGCAGTTTCGTGGCAGGGTCAGCTAACTATGGCTACACCTTC
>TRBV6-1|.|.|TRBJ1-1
CASRKEPMNTEAFF
TGTGCCAGCAGAAAGGAACCGATGAACACTGAAGCTTTCTTT
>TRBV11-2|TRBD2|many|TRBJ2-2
CASSPRRESSTGELFF
TGTGCCAGCAGCCCCCGGCGGGAGTCGTCAACCGGGGAGCTGTTTTTT
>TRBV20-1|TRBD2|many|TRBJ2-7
CSASGSYGGVFSYEQYF
TGCAGTGCTAGCGGATCGTACGGGGGGGTTTTTTCCTACGAGCAGTACTTC
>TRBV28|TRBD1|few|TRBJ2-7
CASSSPSGTGGYEQYF
TGTGCCAGCAGTTCCCCCTCCGGGACAGGGGGCTACGAGCAGTACTTC
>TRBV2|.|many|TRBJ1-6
CATQGGGIRSPLHF
TGTGCCACCCAGGGAGGCGGGATTAGATCACCCCTCCACTTT
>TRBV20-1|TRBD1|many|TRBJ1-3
CSAREGTASGNTIYF
TGCAGTGCTAGAGAGGGGACAGCCTCTGGAAACACCATATATTTT
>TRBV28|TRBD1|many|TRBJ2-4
CASSLRQGVKNIQYF
TGTGCCAGCAGTTTGCGACAGGGTGTCAAAAACATTCAGTACTTC
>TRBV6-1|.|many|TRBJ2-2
CASSEKGHGELFF
TGTGCCAGCAGTGAAAAGGGGCACGGGGAGCTGTTTTTT
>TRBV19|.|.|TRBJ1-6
CASSILTAGNNSPLHF
TGTGCCAGTAGTATCCTGACGGCCGGAAATAATTCACCCCTCCACTTT
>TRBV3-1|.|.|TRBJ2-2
CASSQGKFTGELFF
TGTGCCAGCAGCCAAGGGAAGTTCACCGGGGAGCTGTTTTTT
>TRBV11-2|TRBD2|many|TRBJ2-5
CASSSGLAGMGQETQYF
TGTGCCAGCAGCTCGGGACTAGCGGGAATGGGCCAAGAGACCCAGTACTTC
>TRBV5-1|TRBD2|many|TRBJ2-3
CASSSGLAGVPSTDTQYF
TGCGCCAGCAGCTCGGGACTAGCGGGAGTCCCCAGCACAGATACGCAGTATTTT
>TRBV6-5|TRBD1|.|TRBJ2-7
CASSSNTGGRLSYEQYF
TGTGCCAGCAGTTCGAACACAGGGGGTAGACTCTCCTACGAGCAGTACTTC
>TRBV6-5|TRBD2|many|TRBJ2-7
CASSYGTSSREQYF
TGTGCCAGCAGTTACGGGACTAGCTCTCGCGAGCAGTACTTC
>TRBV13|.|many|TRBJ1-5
CASSRYRDNQPQHF
TGTGCCAGCAGCCGATACAGGGACAATCAGCCCCAGCATTTT
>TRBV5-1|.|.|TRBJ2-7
CASSLAGGVTPREQYF
TGCGCCAGCAGCTTGGCCGGCGGAGTTACGCCACGCGAGCAGTACTTC